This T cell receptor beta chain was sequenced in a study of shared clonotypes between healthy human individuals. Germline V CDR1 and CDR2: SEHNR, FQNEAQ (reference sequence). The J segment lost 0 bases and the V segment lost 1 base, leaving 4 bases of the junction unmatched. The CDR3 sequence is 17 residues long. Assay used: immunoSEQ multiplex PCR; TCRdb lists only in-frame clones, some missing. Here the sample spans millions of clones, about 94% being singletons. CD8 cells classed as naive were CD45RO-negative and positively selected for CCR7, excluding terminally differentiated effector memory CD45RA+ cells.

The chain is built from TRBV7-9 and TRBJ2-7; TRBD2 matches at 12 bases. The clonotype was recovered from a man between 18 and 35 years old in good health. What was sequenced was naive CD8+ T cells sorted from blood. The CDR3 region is CASSLVVTSGGSYEQYF. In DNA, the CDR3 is TGTGCCAGCAGCTTAGTAGTGACTAGCGGGGGCTCCTACGAGCAGTACTTC.